This T cell receptor (beta chain) was identified during a study of Graves' ophthalmopathy and Graves' hyperthyroidism. The CDR3 runs 15 residues. V lost 3 bases to trimming and J lost 6 bases, with 17 bases between them. Looked up from germline, CDR1 is SGHAT and CDR2 is FQNNGV. The TCR beta CDR3 regions underwent amplification from RNA transcripts. Investigators did first-round RT-PCR with HTBI primers, then second-round multiplex PCR. From the multiplex PCR reads, TCRdb called clonotypes with MiXCR, one entry per CDR3 protein. The table records some 520,000 distinct CDR3 sequences, about an eighth of them present only once. At least ten counts were recorded for this clonotype. No antigen is known for it. Regarding the study as a whole: Blood contained most expanded thyroid clonotypes exceeding 0.001 frequency.

If patients had other autoimmune diseases, uncontrolled infections, pregnancy or lactation, they were excluded. Thyroid ultrasound, orbital computed tomography, TRAb, serum thyroxine and clinical symptoms formed the basis of diagnosis. The starting material, about 9.9 ml of fresh peripheral blood, provided the PBMCs. This receptor was obtained from a woman aged 25-40 years with Graves' ophthalmopathy. The sequenced sample was blood. The V call is TRBV11-2, the J call TRBJ1-1; D possibly corresponds to TRBD1 (6 bases). CDR3 sequence (DNA): TGTGCCAGCAGCTTCGGGGGGGCCGGGGTCGCTGAAGCTTTCTTT. Amino acids: CASSFGGAGVAEAFF.